This T cell receptor (beta chain) was identified during a study of post-analysis software for immune sequencing data. Study context: Disease courses included relapsing-remitting, secondary progressive and progressive-relapsing multiple sclerosis. Study-level results: A few TRBV segments occurring more often in patients than controls included TRBV5-6, TRBV5-1 and TRBV20-1. When compared against controls, multiple sclerosis patients showed significantly lower normalized Chao1 diversity. Those samples that were prepared in the same batch co-clustered strongly by F measure.

Germline V gives CDR1 PRHDT, CDR2 FYEKMQ (reference sequence). The CDR3 loop spans 15 amino acids. This clonotype turned up a few times. Antigen specificity is unknown. One end of the junction varies from germline; a read error may be responsible. Presence of unique molecular identifiers characterized the TCR beta cDNA libraries. Roughly 500,000 cDNA molecules came from about 1 to 10 million T cells. A single record per CDR3 protein comes from TCRdb applying MiXCR to the PCR reads. Found here are roughly 540,000 distinct CDR3 sequences, 30% to 40% of them singletons; the top ten hold roughly 6%. This clonotype originated in a girl younger than 18 with multiple sclerosis. This chain links TRBV13 with TRBJ2-7; 8 bases match TRBD2. The sequencing input was blood. The chain's CDR3 is CASSERGWDSCEQYF. CDR3 coding DNA: TGTGCCAGCAGCGAGCGGGGGTGGGACTCCTGCGAGCAGTACTTC.